This TCR beta chain was identified during a study of blood T cell repertoires in COVID-19. Trimming stripped 0 bases from V and 2 bases from J, with 9 bases between. Germline CDR1 reads SGHRS; CDR2 reads YFSETQ. CDR3 length: 14 residues. In the original analysis: Amplifying reference gene primers gave estimates of nucleated cell counts. The table came from immunoSEQ multiplex PCR; TCRdb's copy has only in-frame clones and leaves some out. For V, J and clone size, that table is used; D and trimming come from the DNA. In the table there are about 160,000 clones, approximately 87% of which are singletons. Participants' reported clinical history set cohort assignment. Among Cohort 3 donors, those recovered had two negative PCRs, clearance, or symptom resolution.

This TCR derives from a woman aged 45-65 years who had recovered from COVID-19. The material sequenced was PBMCs or T cells enriched from blood (not recorded which). The rearrangement uses TRBV5-1 and TRBJ2-7, with D unclear. This CDR3 is CASSLVVLPYEQYF. CDR3 nucleotide sequence: TGCGCCAGCAGCTTGGTAGTCCTACCCTACGAGCAGTACTTC.